Listed below are T cell receptor beta chains from one sample, sequenced in a study of OX40 agonist ivuxolimab in advanced cancers. Assay: immunoSEQ multiplex PCR; the TCRdb copy retains only in-frame clones and omits some. Of fewer than 60,000 clones in the sample, 75% to 90% were seen once. The specimen comprised CD4+ or CD8+ T cells sorted from blood, sampled in a trial of the OX40 agonist ivuxolimab. The receptors originated from an adult with an advanced solid tumor such as melanoma, head and neck, liver or kidney cancer. Both conserved end residues are part of each CDR3. The order of the fields is clone size, D gene, J gene, V gene, CDR3 DNA, CDR3 protein. A D gene is named only where the DNA matches it firmly. Only part of the rows carry a size: once, few, many, or a class if the clone is expanded.

. | TRBD1 | TRBJ1-6 | TRBV7-6 | TGTGCCAGCAGCTTACCGGGACAGGGGTCACCCCTCCACTTT | CASSLPGQGSPLHF
many | TRBD2 | TRBJ2-1 | TRBV9 | TGTGCCAGCAGCGGCCCAAAGGCCGATCAGCGGGGGGGCAATGAGCAGTTCTTC | CASSGPKADQRGGNEQFF
. | . | TRBJ2-1 | TRBV2 | TGTGCCAGCAGTCCCGGACTACCCAATGAGCAGTTCTTC | CASSPGLPNEQFF
. | . | TRBJ2-1 | TRBV5-1 | TGCGCCAGCAGCACCGCCTCCTACAATGAGCAGTTCTTC | CASSTASYNEQFF
. | TRBD1 | TRBJ1-1 | TRBV6-6 | TGTGCCAGCAGCGGACAGGGGTCTGAAGCTTTCTTT | CASSGQGSEAFF
. | . | TRBJ2-2 | TRBV6-4 | TGTGCCAGCAGTGACTGGGCCGGGGAGCTGTTTTTT | CASSDWAGELFF
once | . | TRBJ2-3 | TRBV4-3 | TGCGCCAGCAGCTCTGGCCTCGGCGTGGATACGCAGTATTTT | CASSSGLGVDTQYF
. | TRBD2 | TRBJ2-2 | TRBV28 | TGTGCCAGCACCACTTATGTGACTAGCGGGGTCGCGAACACCGGGGAGCTGTTTTTT | CASTTYVTSGVANTGELFF
. | . | TRBJ1-6 | TRBV7-2 | TGTGCCAGCAGACCCCCGGACGGACAAAATTCACCCCTCCACTTT | CASRPPDGQNSPLHF
. | . | TRBJ2-7 | TRBV11-3 | TGTGCCAGCAGCTTAGTCTCGCGTGTTATTCTCTACGAGCAGTACTTC | CASSLVSRVILYEQYF
once | . | TRBJ1-6 | TRBV27 | TGTGCCAGCAGTTTAACGATACAGGGTTCTGATCTTTCACCCCTCCACTTT | CASSLTIQGSDLSPLHF
. | TRBD1 | TRBJ1-1 | TRBV14 | TGTGCCAGCAGCCAAGATTACAGGGGGGATACTGAAGCTTTCTTT | CASSQDYRGDTEAFF
. | TRBD2 | TRBJ2-3 | TRBV9 | TGTGCCAGCAGCGCGCTAGCGGGGGGGCCGGCAGATACGCAGTATTTT | CASSALAGGPADTQYF
. | TRBD1 | TRBJ1-2 | TRBV4-1 | TGCGCCAGCAGCCGCTGGACAGGGGAGTATGGCTACACCTTC | CASSRWTGEYGYTF
. | . | TRBJ2-2 | TRBV9 | TGTGCCAGCAGCGTAGGGGGGAACACCGGGGAGCTGTTTTTT | CASSVGGNTGELFF
. | . | TRBJ2-2 | TRBV5-1 | TGCGCCAGCAGCTTCCGGGAACTCCCGAACACCGGGGAGCTGTTTTTT | CASSFRELPNTGELFF
. | TRBD1 | TRBJ1-2 | TRBV5-1 | TGCGCCTTTCTCGGACAGGGTCCCCTCTTTTCCTATGGCTACACCTTC | CAFLGQGPLFSYGYTF
. | . | TRBJ1-2 | TRBV4-2 | TGTGCCAGCAGCAAACAGACAGATCCTAACTATGGCTACACCTTC | CASSKQTDPNYGYTF
once | TRBD2 | TRBJ2-1 | TRBV7-8 | TGTGCCAGCAGCTTACTAGCGACCCCGACTAGCTCATACAATGAGCAGTTCTTC | CASSLLATPTSSYNEQFF
. | . | TRBJ2-7 | TRBV10-3 | TGTGCCATCAAGGACAATCCCCACGAGCAGTACTTC | CAIKDNPHEQYF
. | . | TRBJ2-1 | TRBV7-9 | TGTGCCAGCAGTCCCGGCTGGGATGAGCAGTTCTTC | CASSPGWDEQFF
medium-sized | . | TRBJ1-2 | TRBV6-5 | TGTGCCAGCAGTTACTCGCTAGGCAGTAACTATGGCTACACCTTC | CASSYSLGSNYGYTF
. | . | TRBJ2-5 | TRBV6-5 | TGTGCCAGCACCGACGGGGGGCTGGGGACCCAGTACTTC | CASTDGGLGTQYF
. | TRBD1 | TRBJ1-5 | TRBV7-6 | TGTGCCAGCAGCCCTGGACAGGGGTTTTTGCAGCCCCAGCATTTT | CASSPGQGFLQPQHF
. | . | TRBJ1-3 | TRBV11-3 | TGTGCCAGCAGATTAGAACAGGCCAAACAGACGGGAAACACCATATATTTT | CASRLEQAKQTGNTIYF
. | . | TRBJ2-7 | TRBV6-5 | TGTGCCAGCAGCTTGGGACAAGCGCACGAGCAGTACTTC | CASSLGQAHEQYF
. | . | TRBJ1-1 | TRBV4-1 | TGCGCCAGCAGCCAAGTCCCCGCCTTGAACACTGAAGCTTTCTTT | CASSQVPALNTEAFF
. | TRBD2 | TRBJ2-3 | TRBV5-4 | TGTGCCAGCAGCTTGGAGCGAGCGGGGGAATTTTCAGATACGCAGTATTTT | CASSLERAGEFSDTQYF
once | . | TRBJ1-4 | TRBV4-3 | TGCGCCAGCAGCCAAGAATGGGCAGCAACTAATGAAAAACTGTTTTTT | CASSQEWAATNEKLFF
medium-sized | . | TRBJ2-4 | TRBV19 | TGTGCCACCCGAAGCGGGACAGAGAATAACCAGTACTTC | CATRSGTENNQYF
. | TRBD1 | TRBJ1-2 | TRBV14 | TGTGCCAGCAGCCAAGAAGGGCCGGGACAGGGGGCTTATGGCTACACCTTC | CASSQEGPGQGAYGYTF
. | . | TRBJ2-1 | TRBV7-3 | TGTGCCAGCTCCCAGTGGAGGACGACCTACAATGAGCAGTTCTTC | CASSQWRTTYNEQFF
. | . | TRBJ1-6 | TRBV14 | TGTGCCAGCAGCCAAGGGGCGGGGAACTATTCACCCCTCCACTTT | CASSQGAGNYSPLHF
. | . | TRBJ1-2 | TRBV27 | TGTGCCAGCAGTTCCGGCGTGAGCTACACCTTC | CASSSGVSYTF
. | TRBD2 | TRBJ2-3 | TRBV11-2 | TGTGCCAGCAGCTTATATCCCCGGACTAGCGGGGGGACAGATACGCAGTATTTT | CASSLYPRTSGGTDTQYF
. | . | TRBJ2-1 | TRBV7-3 | TGTGCCAGCAGCTTAGGGCAGGGCGCTGAGCAGTTCTTC | CASSLGQGAEQFF
. | . | TRBJ2-5 | TRBV13 | TGTGCCAGCAGCCCCGGGGGCACGTACCAAGAGACCCAGTACTTC | CASSPGGTYQETQYF
. | . | TRBJ1-1 | TRBV28 | TGTGCCAGCACAGCCCCCTTCTTCATGAACACTGAAGCTTTCTTT | CASTAPFFMNTEAFF
few | . | TRBJ1-6 | TRBV4-1 | TGCGCCAGCAGGCCGGAGACAAGGGTTGATTCACCCCTCCACTTT | CASRPETRVDSPLHF
. | . | TRBJ2-2 | TRBV11-1 | TGTGCCAGCAGCACCCCGACAGGCCCGAACACCGGGGAGCTGTTTTTT | CASSTPTGPNTGELFF
. | . | TRBJ2-3 | TRBV6-5 | TGTGCCAGCAGTTACTCTGGTACGCAGTATTTT | CASSYSGTQYF
. | . | TRBJ2-3 | TRBV7-3 | TGTGCCAGCAGCCCCCTAGGGGGGGCAGATACGCAGTATTTT | CASSPLGGADTQYF
. | . | TRBJ1-2 | TRBV4-3 | TGCGCCAGCAGCCAAGATACCGCGGCGGTTGCTAACTATGGCTACACCTTC | CASSQDTAAVANYGYTF
. | TRBD2 | TRBJ2-7 | TRBV7-6 | TGTGCCAGCAGCTTATCTAGCGGGGTCTACGAGCAGTACTTC | CASSLSSGVYEQYF
. | TRBD2 | TRBJ2-3 | TRBV29-1 | TGCAGCGCCAGGGGGACTAGCGAGGGCACAGATACGCAGTATTTT | CSARGTSEGTDTQYF
. | . | TRBJ1-1 | TRBV12-5 | TGTGCTAGTGGTTTTTGGCTGACAATGAACACTGAAGCTTTCTTT | CASGFWLTMNTEAFF
. | . | TRBJ1-6 | TRBV28 | TGTGCCAGCAGACCGGCGACCTACTATAATTCACCCCTCCACTTT | CASRPATYYNSPLHF
. | . | TRBJ2-3 | TRBV7-6 | TGTGCCAGCAGCTTAGGTGGGGGTCGAGATACGCAGTATTTT | CASSLGGGRDTQYF
. | . | TRBJ2-7 | TRBV19 | TGTGCCACCAAGGGGGGCCTCGAGCAGTACTTC | CATKGGLEQYF